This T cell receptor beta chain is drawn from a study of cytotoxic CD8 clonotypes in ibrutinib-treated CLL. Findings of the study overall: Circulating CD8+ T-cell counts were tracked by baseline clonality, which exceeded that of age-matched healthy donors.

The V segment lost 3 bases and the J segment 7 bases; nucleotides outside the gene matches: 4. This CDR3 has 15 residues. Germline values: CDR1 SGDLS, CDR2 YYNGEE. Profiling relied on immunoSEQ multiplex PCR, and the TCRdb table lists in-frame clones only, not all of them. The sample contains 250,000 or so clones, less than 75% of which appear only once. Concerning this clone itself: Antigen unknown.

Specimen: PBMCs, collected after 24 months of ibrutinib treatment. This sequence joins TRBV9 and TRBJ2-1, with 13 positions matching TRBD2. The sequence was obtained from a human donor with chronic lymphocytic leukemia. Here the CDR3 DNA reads TGTGCCAGCAGCGCTCGGGGACTAGCGGGAAATGAGCAGTTCTTC. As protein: CASSARGLAGNEQFF.